This entry features one TCR beta chain sequence. What it binds is not known. Germline CDR1 is MNHEY and CDR2 is SVGAGI. This CDR3 contains 11 residues. Trimming removed 8 bases from V and 12 bases from J, with 14 bases in between. This specimen belongs to a study of cytomegalovirus exposure and HLA in healthy donors. Findings of the study overall: In presence/absence analyses, roughly uniform sequencing depth across donors was assumed.

PCR amplification relied on 60 Vbeta primers (plus 13 Jbeta primers). The repertoire was sequenced with immunoSEQ multiplex PCR; TCRdb's copy has only in-frame clones and lacks some. The listing records fewer than 85,000 clones. The chain combines TRBV6-5 with TRBJ2-4; D may be TRBD2 (5 bases). The specimen was PBMCs. This sequence originates from a young man in good health and CMV-seronegative. The CDR3 DNA reads TGTGCCAGCGGGTTGGGCGGGCCTCAGTACTTC. It yields the protein CASGLGGPQYF.